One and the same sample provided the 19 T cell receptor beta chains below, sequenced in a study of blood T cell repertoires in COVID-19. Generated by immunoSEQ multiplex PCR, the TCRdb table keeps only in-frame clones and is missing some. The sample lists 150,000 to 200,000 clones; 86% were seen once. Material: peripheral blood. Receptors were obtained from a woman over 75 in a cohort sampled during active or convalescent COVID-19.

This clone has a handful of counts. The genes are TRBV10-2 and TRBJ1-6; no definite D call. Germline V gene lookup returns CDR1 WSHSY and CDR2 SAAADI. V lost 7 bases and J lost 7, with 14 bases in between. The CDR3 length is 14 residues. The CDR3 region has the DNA TGCGCCAGCACCCTAGACGCGGTAAATTCACCCCTCCACTTT. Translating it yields CASTLDAVNSPLHF.

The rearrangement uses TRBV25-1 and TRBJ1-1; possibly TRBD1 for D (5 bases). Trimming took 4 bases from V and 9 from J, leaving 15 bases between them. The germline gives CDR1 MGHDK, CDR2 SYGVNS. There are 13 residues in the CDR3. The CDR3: CASSGGGGSKAFF. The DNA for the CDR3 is TGTGCCAGCAGTGGGGGCGGGGGTTCTAAAGCTTTCTTT.

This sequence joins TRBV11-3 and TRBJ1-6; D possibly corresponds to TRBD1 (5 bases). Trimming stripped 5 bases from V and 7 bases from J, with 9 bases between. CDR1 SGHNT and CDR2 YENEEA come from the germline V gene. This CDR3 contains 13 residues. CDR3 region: CASSPRQNSPLHF. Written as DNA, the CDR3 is TGTGCCAGCAGCCCTAGACAGAATTCACCCCTCCACTTT.

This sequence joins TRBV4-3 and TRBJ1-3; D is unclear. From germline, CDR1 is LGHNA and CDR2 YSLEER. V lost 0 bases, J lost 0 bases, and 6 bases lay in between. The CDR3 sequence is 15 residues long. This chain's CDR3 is CASSQDSGSGNTIYF. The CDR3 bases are TGCGCCAGCAGCCAAGATTCGGGCTCTGGAAACACCATATATTTT.

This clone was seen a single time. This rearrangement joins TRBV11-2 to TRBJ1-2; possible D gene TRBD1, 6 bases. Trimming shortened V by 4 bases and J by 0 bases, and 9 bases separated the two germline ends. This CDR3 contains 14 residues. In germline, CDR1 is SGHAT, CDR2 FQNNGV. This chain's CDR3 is CASSSDRANYGYTF. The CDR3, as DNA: TGTGCCAGCAGCTCGGACAGAGCTAACTATGGCTACACCTTC.

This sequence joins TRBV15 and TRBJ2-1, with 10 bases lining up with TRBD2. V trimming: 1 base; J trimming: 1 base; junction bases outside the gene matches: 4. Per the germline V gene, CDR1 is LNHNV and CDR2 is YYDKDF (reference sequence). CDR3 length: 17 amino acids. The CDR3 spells CATSRGGLAASYNEQFF. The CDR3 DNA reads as TGTGCCACCAGCAGAGGCGGACTAGCGGCTTCCTACAATGAGCAGTTCTTC.

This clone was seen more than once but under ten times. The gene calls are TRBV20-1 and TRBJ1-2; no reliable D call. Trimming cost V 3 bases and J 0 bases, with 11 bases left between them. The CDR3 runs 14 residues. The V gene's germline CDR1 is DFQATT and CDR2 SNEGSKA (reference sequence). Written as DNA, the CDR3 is TGCAGTGCTAGTGAGTGGGGAGCTAACTATGGCTACACCTTC. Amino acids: CSASEWGANYGYTF.

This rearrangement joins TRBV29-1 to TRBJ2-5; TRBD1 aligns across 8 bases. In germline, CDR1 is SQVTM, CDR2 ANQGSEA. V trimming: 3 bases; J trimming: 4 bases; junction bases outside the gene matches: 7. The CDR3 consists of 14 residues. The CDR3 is CSVDRTGKLETQYF. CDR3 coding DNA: TGCAGCGTTGACCGGACAGGGAAGTTAGAGACCCAGTACTTC.

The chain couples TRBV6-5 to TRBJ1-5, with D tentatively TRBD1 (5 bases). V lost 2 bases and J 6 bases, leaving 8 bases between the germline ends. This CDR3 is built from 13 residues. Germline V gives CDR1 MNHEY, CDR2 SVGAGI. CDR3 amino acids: CASSYAGTQPQHF. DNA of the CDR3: TGTGCCAGCAGTTACGCGGGGACTCAGCCCCAGCATTTT.

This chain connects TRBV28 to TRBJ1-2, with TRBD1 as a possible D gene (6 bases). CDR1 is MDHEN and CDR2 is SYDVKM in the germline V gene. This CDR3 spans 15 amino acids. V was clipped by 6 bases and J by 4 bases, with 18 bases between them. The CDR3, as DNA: TGTGCCAGCAGACCACATCCCGGGACACTCTATGGCTACACCTTC. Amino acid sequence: CASRPHPGTLYGYTF.

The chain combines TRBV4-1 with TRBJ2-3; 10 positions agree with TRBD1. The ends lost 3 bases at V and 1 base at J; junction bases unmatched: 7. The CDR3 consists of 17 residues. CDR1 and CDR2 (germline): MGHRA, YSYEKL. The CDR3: CASSHAAGTGGTDTQYF. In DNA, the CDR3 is TGCGCCAGCAGCCACGCGGCCGGGACAGGGGGCACAGATACGCAGTATTTT.

This CDR3 is CASSRREGGGYTF. The CDR3 DNA is TGTGCCAGCAGTAGAAGGGAGGGGGGTGGCTACACCTTC. The J gene is TRBJ1-2, the V gene TRBV12-3 or TRBV12-4, with a weak D call TRBD1 (6 bases). The germline V and J ends were trimmed by 5 bases and 7 bases, with 14 bases remaining between them. This CDR3 has 13 residues.

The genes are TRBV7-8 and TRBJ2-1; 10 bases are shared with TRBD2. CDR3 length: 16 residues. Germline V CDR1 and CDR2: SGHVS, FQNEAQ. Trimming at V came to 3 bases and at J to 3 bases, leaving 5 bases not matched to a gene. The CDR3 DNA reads TGTGCCAGCAGCTTGGACCGACTAGCGGGCTACAATGAGCAGTTCTTC. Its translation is CASSLDRLAGYNEQFF.

CDR3 protein: CASTPGQGVSEQFF. DNA for the CDR3: TGTGCCAGCACCCCGGGACAGGGGGTTAGTGAGCAGTTCTTC. The V and J genes are TRBV7-9 and TRBJ2-1, with 11 bases aligning to TRBD1. This CDR3 is 14 amino acids long. Looked up from germline, CDR1 is SEHNR and CDR2 is FQNEAQ (reference sequence). V was clipped by 7 bases and J by 9 bases; unmatched bases: 8.

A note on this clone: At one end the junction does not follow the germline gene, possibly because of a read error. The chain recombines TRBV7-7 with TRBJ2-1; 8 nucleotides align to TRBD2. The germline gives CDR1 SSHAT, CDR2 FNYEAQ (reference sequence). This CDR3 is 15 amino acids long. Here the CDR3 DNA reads TGTGCTAGCAGCTTGGGTACTAGCGGAAACAATGAGCAGTTCTTC. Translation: CASSLGTSGNNEQFF.

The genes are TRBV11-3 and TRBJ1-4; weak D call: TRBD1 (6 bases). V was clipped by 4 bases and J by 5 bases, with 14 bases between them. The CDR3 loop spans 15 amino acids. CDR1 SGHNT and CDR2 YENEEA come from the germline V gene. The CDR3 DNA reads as TGTGCCAGCAGCTCCTCCGGGACACTAAATGAAAAACTGTTTTTT. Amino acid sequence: CASSSSGTLNEKLFF.

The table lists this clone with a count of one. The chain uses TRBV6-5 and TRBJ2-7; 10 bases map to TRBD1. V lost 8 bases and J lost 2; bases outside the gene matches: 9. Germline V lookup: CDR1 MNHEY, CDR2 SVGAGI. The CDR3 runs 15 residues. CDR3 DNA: TGTGCCAGCGCCCTCCGGGGACAGGGGACCTACGAGCAGTACGTC. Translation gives CASALRGQGTYEQYV.

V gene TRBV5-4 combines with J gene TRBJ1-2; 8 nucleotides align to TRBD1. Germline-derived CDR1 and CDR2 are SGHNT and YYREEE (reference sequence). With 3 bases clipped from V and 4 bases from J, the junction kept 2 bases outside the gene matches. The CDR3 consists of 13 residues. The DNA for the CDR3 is TGTGCCAGCAGCTCGGACAGGGTCTATGGCTACACCTTC. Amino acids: CASSSDRVYGYTF.

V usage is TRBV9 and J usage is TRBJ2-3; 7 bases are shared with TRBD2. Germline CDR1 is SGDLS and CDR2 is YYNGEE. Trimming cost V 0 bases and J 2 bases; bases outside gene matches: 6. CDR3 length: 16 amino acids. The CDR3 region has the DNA TGTGCCAGCAGCGTAGTTGGGGGAGGGAACACAGATACGCAGTATTTT. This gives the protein CASSVVGGGNTDTQYF.